The 31 T cell receptor beta chains below were found in one sample sequenced in a study of post-analysis software for immune sequencing data. Study findings and constraints: Controls had lower frequencies than patients of 4 or 5 TRBV segments, which included TRBV5-6, TRBV5-1 and TRBV20-1.

These receptors are not linked to any known antigen. cDNA libraries for TCR beta contained unique molecular identifiers. TCRdb reprocessed the PCR reads via MiXCR and lists one record per CDR3 protein. This sample has almost 700,000 distinct CDR3 sequences, with 59% found just once. Sequencing was done on a sample of blood. The receptors derive from a girl aged 2-10 years with multiple sclerosis.

On this clonotype itself: A much larger clone lies a single base off, so this may be a read error. The J gene is TRBJ1-2, the V gene TRBV7-2; maybe TRBD1 (5 bases). Germline V CDR1 and CDR2: SGHTA, FQGNSA. Trimming stripped 2 bases from V and 4 bases from J, with 20 bases between. The CDR3 contains 17 residues. The DNA for the CDR3 is TGTGCCAGCAGCTTACATCGGGCGGGCCTAAGGGGCTATGGCTACACCTTC. Its translation is CASSLHRAGLRGYGYTF.

The chain carries TRBV5-1 and TRBJ2-3, with a weak D call TRBD1 (5 bases). The CDR3 covers 14 residues. Germline CDR1 is SGHRS and CDR2 is YFSETQ. V dropped 0 bases and J dropped 3 bases, with 8 bases sitting between them. As DNA, the CDR3 is TGCGCCAGCAGCTTGGTAGGGGAAACAGATACGCAGTATTTT. Its translation: CASSLVGETDTQYF.

V gene TRBV7-3 combines with J gene TRBJ2-5, with 10 nucleotides matching TRBD1. The better agreement between TRBJ2-7 and the DNA end casts doubt on the J call. The CDR3 is 14 amino acids. Germline CDR1 and CDR2: SGHTA and FQGTGA. The CDR3 sequence is CASSLIGTGDEQYF. In nucleotides, the CDR3 is TGTGCCAGCAGCTTAATAGGGACAGGGGACGAGCAGTACTTC.

The CDR3 bases are TGTGCCAGCAGTTCCGGACAGGGGAAATCCTACGAGCAGTACTTC. It encodes CASSSGQGKSYEQYF. The rearrangement joins TRBV12-3 or TRBV12-4 to TRBJ2-7, with TRBD1 matching over 9 bases. The CDR3 totals 15 residues. The V and J ends lost 4 bases and 1 base, in that order; junction bases with no gene match: 5.

The sample holds a few counts of this clonotype. The chain joins TRBV20-1 to TRBJ2-5; 7 bases line up with TRBD1. The V gene end was trimmed by 5 bases and the J gene end by 4 bases; junction bases not matched to a gene: 4. The CDR3 loop spans 12 amino acids. In germline, CDR1 is DFQATT, CDR2 SNEGSKA (reference sequence). The CDR3 coding sequence is TGCAGTGCTCGGGGACAGACAGAGACCCAGTACTTC. Translating gives CSARGQTETQYF.

This clonotype was observed a few times. This chain uses TRBV7-7 with TRBJ2-1; tentatively, D is TRBD2 (6 bases). Germline values: CDR1 SSHAT, CDR2 FNYEAQ (reference sequence). V was clipped by 4 bases and J by 6 bases, with 13 bases between them. This CDR3 is 14 amino acids long. DNA for the CDR3: TGTGCCAGCAGCTCCCTACCGACTAGCAATGAGCAGTTCTTC. Protein product: CASSSLPTSNEQFF.

The J gene is TRBJ2-2, the V gene TRBV4-2, with D perhaps matching TRBD1 or TRBD2 (5 bases each). With 0 bases removed from V and 7 bases from J, the gap between germline ends came to 9 bases. Looked up from germline, CDR1 is LGHNA and CDR2 is YNFKEQ. The CDR3 contains 14 residues. Here the CDR3 DNA reads TGTGCCAGCAGCCAAGAGGGGGTCGGCGGGGAGCTGTTTTTT. Translated: CASSQEGVGGELFF.

This chain uses TRBV11-2 with TRBJ2-7, with a tentative D call TRBD1 (6 bases). The CDR3 loop spans 13 amino acids. Between the trimmed V and J ends, which lost 1 base and 4 bases, there was a span of 8 bases. Germline values: CDR1 SGHAT, CDR2 FQNNGV. DNA of the CDR3: TGTGCCAGCAGCTTAGGGGACAAGTACGAGCAGTACTTC. This sequence encodes CASSLGDKYEQYF.

V is TRBV10-3 and J is TRBJ1-2, with TRBD1 identical over 10 bases. From germline, CDR1 is ENHRY and CDR2 SYGVKD. J gave up 4 bases and V 10 bases, and 6 bases lay outside the gene matches. CDR3 length equals 13 residues. The CDR3 DNA reads as TGTGCCAGCGGACAGGGGGAAGGCTATGGCTACACCTTC. Its translation: CASGQGEGYGYTF.

The chain is built from TRBV5-1 and TRBJ1-2; 7 bases are a match to TRBD1. With 2 bases clipped from V and 8 bases from J, the junction kept 12 bases outside the gene matches. CDR1 SGHRS and CDR2 YFSETQ come from the germline V gene. The CDR3 is 15 residues long. CDR3: CASSLDRVGADGYTF. The DNA for the CDR3 is TGCGCCAGCAGCTTAGACAGGGTTGGAGCTGACGGCTACACCTTC.

The V gene is TRBV3-1, the J gene TRBJ2-5; D is possibly TRBD2 (5 bases). CDR3 length equals 16 residues. Germline CDR1 LGHDT, CDR2 YNNKEL (reference sequence). Trimming pared 3 bases from V and 2 bases from J, leaving 16 bases between. The DNA for the CDR3 is TGTGCCAGCAGCCAGGGTAGCGCGACCGATCAAGAGACCCAGTACTTC. Its protein product is CASSQGSATDQETQYF.

The count of this clonotype is one. The chain joins TRBV6-6 to TRBJ2-5, with TRBD1 as a possible D gene (6 bases). The J call may not be correct, given that the DNA end is closer to TRBJ2-7. In germline, CDR1 is MNHNY, CDR2 SVGAGI (reference sequence). This CDR3 comprises 13 residues. The CDR3 region is CASSPDRPYEQYF. As DNA, the CDR3 is TGTGCCAGCAGCCCGGACAGACCCTACGAGCAGTACTTC.

This clonotype was seen more than once but under ten times. The CDR3 is CASRARGGINEQYF. The CDR3 region has the DNA TGTGCCAGCCGGGCCAGGGGAGGAATTAACGAGCAGTACTTC. The J gene is TRBJ2-7, the V gene TRBV12-3 or TRBV12-4; the D call may be TRBD1 or TRBD2 (6 bases each). Between the trimmed V and J ends, which lost 8 bases and 5 bases, there was a span of 19 bases. There are 14 residues in the CDR3.

This sequence joins TRBV12-3 or TRBV12-4 and TRBJ1-6, with TRBD1 matching 9 bases. The V gene end was trimmed by 6 bases and the J gene end by 9 bases; junction bases not matched to a gene: 15. The CDR3 consists of 17 residues. The CDR3 DNA follows: TGTGCCAGCAGCCGATCGACAGGGGGTTCGTTACGTTCACCCCTCCACTTT. Its translation: CASSRSTGGSLRSPLHF.

The V gene is TRBV29-1, the J gene TRBJ1-1; D is unclear. This CDR3 comprises 13 residues. Per the germline V gene, CDR1 is SQVTM and CDR2 is ANQGSEA. The germline V and J ends were trimmed by 0 bases and 1 base, with 6 bases remaining between them. For the CDR3, the DNA is TGCAGCGTTGAAGATGCGCGGAACACTGAAGCTTTCTTT. Its translation is CSVEDARNTEAFF.

This chain links TRBV7-9 with TRBJ1-2; D possibly corresponds to TRBD1 (5 bases). This CDR3 is 15 amino acids long. The V and J ends lost 0 bases and 6 bases respectively, with 14 bases between them. Germline assignment: CDR1 SEHNR and CDR2 FQNEAQ (reference sequence). This CDR3 reads CASSLAGVSKNGYTF. The CDR3 DNA is TGTGCCAGCAGCTTAGCAGGGGTTAGTAAGAATGGCTACACCTTC.

J is TRBJ2-7 and V is TRBV20-1; TRBD2 matches 9 bases. The DNA end is more similar to TRBJ2-5, so the J call may be wrong. The CDR3 spans 16 residues. Germline CDR1 reads DFQATT; CDR2 reads SNEGSKA (reference sequence). Written as DNA, the CDR3 is TGCAGTGCTACCTTCCCCTTAGCGGGAGTATGGGAGACCCAGTACTTC. Translated, it gives CSATFPLAGVWETQYF.

This clonotype has just a few counts. The V call is TRBV7-2, the J call TRBJ2-5; D gene unclear. The ends were cut back, 1 base at V and 4 bases at J, with 7 bases in the middle. The CDR3 is 13 residues long. Germline CDR1 SGHTA, CDR2 FQGNSA. The CDR3 is CASSLVVRETQYF. The CDR3 coding sequence is TGTGCCAGCAGCTTAGTGGTTCGAGAGACCCAGTACTTC.

The gene calls are TRBV9 and TRBJ1-1, with D unresolved. The CDR3 has 14 residues. CDR1 is SGDLS, CDR2 YYNGEE, per germline. The ends were cut back, 0 bases at V and 5 bases at J, with 11 bases in the middle. The CDR3, as DNA: TGTGCCAGCAGCGTAGGAGTGAGGGAGACTGAAGCTTTCTTT. It specifies CASSVGVRETEAFF.

The chain is built from TRBV10-3 and TRBJ2-3; 7 bases fit TRBD2. Per the germline V gene, CDR1 is ENHRY and CDR2 is SYGVKD. J was trimmed by 3 bases and V by 7 bases; bases with no gene match: 13. CDR3 size: 16 residues. CDR3 residues: CAITESGATKTDTQYF. CDR3 nucleotide sequence: TGTGCCATCACTGAAAGCGGGGCAACTAAAACAGATACGCAGTATTTT.

This clonotype has only a few counts. The chain is built from TRBV20-1 and TRBJ2-5; 7 bases map to TRBD1. The germline V gene has CDR1 DFQATT and CDR2 SNEGSKA (reference sequence). V lost 0 bases, J lost 2 bases, and 3 bases stayed unmatched. The CDR3 length is 14 residues. The CDR3 region is CSARDAQGQETQYF. In DNA, the CDR3 is TGCAGTGCTAGAGATGCACAGGGGCAAGAGACCCAGTACTTC.

V usage is TRBV6-2 or TRBV6-3 and J usage is TRBJ1-2; TRBD1 aligns across 7 bases. Trimming cost V 7 bases and J 6 bases; bases outside gene matches: 8. The CDR3 contains 13 residues. The V gene's germline CDR1 is MNHEY and CDR2 SVGEGT. The CDR3 protein is CASKEGTVHGYTF. The CDR3 DNA sequence: TGTGCCAGCAAAGAGGGGACAGTGCATGGCTACACCTTC.

Only one count was recorded for this clonotype. The chain employs TRBV29-1 and TRBJ1-1, with D tentatively TRBD1 (5 bases). The CDR3 consists of 15 residues. The V gene lost 3 bases and the J gene lost 1 base, with 15 bases spanning the gap. The germline V gene has CDR1 SQVTM and CDR2 ANQGSEA. The CDR3 coding sequence is TGCAGCGTTGACCCGCGGACGGGGGGGAACACTGAAGCTTTCTTT. Its protein is CSVDPRTGGNTEAFF.

The gene calls are TRBV7-3 and TRBJ2-5; D gene uncertain. The germline V and J ends were trimmed by 0 bases and 11 bases, with 22 bases remaining between them. This CDR3 is built from 16 residues. CDR1 SGHTA and CDR2 FQGTGA come from the germline V gene. CDR3 protein: CASSLTAPLSYNEQYF. Here the CDR3 DNA reads TGTGCCAGCAGCTTAACGGCTCCTCTCTCCTACAATGAGCAGTACTTC.

The rearrangement links TRBV9 to TRBJ1-2, with a tentative D call TRBD1 (5 bases). The CDR3 spans 16 residues. Looked up from germline, CDR1 is SGDLS and CDR2 is YYNGEE. Trimming cost V 4 bases and J 4 bases, with 20 bases left between them. CDR3 coding DNA: TGTGCCAGCAGCTTCCCTCGGGAGGGGCTCAGCTATGGCTACACCTTC. Protein: CASSFPREGLSYGYTF.

The chain combines TRBV5-1 with TRBJ2-4; no definite D call. This CDR3 comprises 17 residues. Germline loops: CDR1 SGHRS, CDR2 YFSETQ. V lost 0 bases and J lost 0, with 13 bases in between. The CDR3 region has the DNA TGCGCCAGCAGCTTGGAACGGATTGGGTTAGCCAAAAACATTCAGTACTTC. Its protein is CASSLERIGLAKNIQYF.

The J gene is TRBJ2-7, the V gene TRBV20-1; D gene uncertain. The V end was cut by 4 bases, the J end by 4 bases, with 8 bases between. Germline values: CDR1 DFQATT, CDR2 SNEGSKA (reference sequence). This CDR3 contains 11 residues. CDR3 sequence reads: CSATTSYEQYF. CDR3 nucleotide sequence: TGCAGTGCTACGACCTCTTACGAGCAGTACTTC.

A note on this clonotype: One end of the junction fails to match germline, which may point to a read error. The genes are TRBV12-3 or TRBV12-4 and TRBJ2-5; TRBD2 matches at 10 bases. This CDR3 is built from 16 residues. CDR3 sequence: CASSFRPSGGQEIQYF. DNA for the CDR3: TGTGCCAGCAGTTTTCGTCCTAGCGGGGGCCAAGAGATCCAGTACTTC.

The chain links TRBV6-5 to TRBJ2-1; D is possibly TRBD1 or TRBD2 (5 bases each). Deletions cut 4 bases from V and 0 bases from J, with 16 bases between. Germline CDR1 and CDR2: MNHEY and SVGAGI. The CDR3 totals 17 residues. The CDR3 here is CASSSRESMRSYNEQFF. CDR3 bases: TGTGCCAGCAGTTCCAGGGAGTCCATGCGCTCCTACAATGAGCAGTTCTTC.

The rearrangement uses TRBV12-3 or TRBV12-4 and TRBJ2-1, with a tentative D call TRBD1 (6 bases). V was cut by 3 bases and J by 3 bases, with 9 bases left in between. The CDR3 consists of 14 residues. The CDR3 coding sequence is TGTGCCAGCAGTTTGGACAGATTCTACAATGAGCAGTTCTTC. Its protein is CASSLDRFYNEQFF.

Note on this clonotype: An end of the junction differs from the germline gene, which may be a read error. The J gene is TRBJ1-4, the V gene TRBV20-1, with unresolved D. Per germline, CDR1 DFQATT and CDR2 SNEGSKA (reference sequence). The CDR3 spans 15 residues. The CDR3 coding sequence is TGCAGTGCTAGAGGAGGGCGTGCAACTAATGAAAAACGGTTTTTT. Translating gives CSARGGRATNEKRFF.